Included here is one T cell receptor beta chain sequence, with context. Its antigen is as yet unknown. This specimen belongs to a study of CD8 T cells in ankylosing spondylitis. General study findings and limits: Seven to nine highly homologous variants formed a TCR beta motif that appeared characteristic of ankylosing spondylitis blood.

The CDR3 has 16 amino acids. V lost 6 bases and J 2 bases, leaving 17 bases between the germline ends. Germline loops: CDR1 MNHEY, CDR2 SVGEGT. One entry per CDR3 protein results from TCRdb running MiXCR on the 5' RACE reads. The data hold over 700,000 distinct CDR3 sequences, with 15% to 20% observed a single time. This receptor was taken from a male donor with ankylosing spondylitis. The sample taken for sequencing was blood, either unsorted or a sorted T cell fraction (not recorded which). The chain links TRBV6-2 or TRBV6-3 to TRBJ1-5; TRBD1 might be the D (5 bases). CDR3 protein: CASRHRLGQGNQPQHF. CDR3 nucleotides: TGTGCCAGCAGACACCGCTTGGGGCAGGGCAATCAGCCCCAGCATTTT.